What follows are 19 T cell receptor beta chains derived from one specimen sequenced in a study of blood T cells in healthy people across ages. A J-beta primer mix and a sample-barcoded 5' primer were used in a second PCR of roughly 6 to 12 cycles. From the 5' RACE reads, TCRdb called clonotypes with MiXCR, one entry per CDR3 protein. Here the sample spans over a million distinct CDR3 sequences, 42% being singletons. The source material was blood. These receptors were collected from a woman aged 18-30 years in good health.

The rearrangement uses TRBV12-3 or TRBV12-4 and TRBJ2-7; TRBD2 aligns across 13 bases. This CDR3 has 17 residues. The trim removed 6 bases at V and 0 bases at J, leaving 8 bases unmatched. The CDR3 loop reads CASRAGTSGTSSYEQYF. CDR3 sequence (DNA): TGTGCCAGCAGAGCTGGGACTAGCGGGACGAGCTCCTACGAGCAGTACTTC.

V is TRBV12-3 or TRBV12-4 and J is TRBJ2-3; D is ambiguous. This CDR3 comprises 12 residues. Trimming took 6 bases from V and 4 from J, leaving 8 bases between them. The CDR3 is CASRSPPDTQYF. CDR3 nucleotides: TGTGCCAGCAGGAGTCCCCCAGATACGCAGTATTTT.

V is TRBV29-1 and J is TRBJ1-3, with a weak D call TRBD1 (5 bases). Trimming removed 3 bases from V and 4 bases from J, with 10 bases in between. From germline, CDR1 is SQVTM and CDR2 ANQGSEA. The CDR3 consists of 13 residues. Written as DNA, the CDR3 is TGCAGCGTTGATACAGGAATAGGAAACACCATATATTTT. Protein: CSVDTGIGNTIYF. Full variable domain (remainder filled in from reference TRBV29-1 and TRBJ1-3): SAVISQKPSRDICQRGTSLTIQCQVDSQVTMMFWYRQQPGQSLTLIATANQGSEATYESGFVIDKFPISRPNLTFSTLTVSNMSPEDSSIYLCSVDTGIGNTIYFGEGSWLTVV.

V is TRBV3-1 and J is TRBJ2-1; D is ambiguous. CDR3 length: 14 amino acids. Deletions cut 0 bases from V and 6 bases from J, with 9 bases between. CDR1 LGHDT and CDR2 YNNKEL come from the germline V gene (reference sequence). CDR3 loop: CASSQDNRANEQFF. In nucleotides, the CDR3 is TGTGCCAGCAGCCAAGATAATCGGGCCAATGAGCAGTTCTTC.

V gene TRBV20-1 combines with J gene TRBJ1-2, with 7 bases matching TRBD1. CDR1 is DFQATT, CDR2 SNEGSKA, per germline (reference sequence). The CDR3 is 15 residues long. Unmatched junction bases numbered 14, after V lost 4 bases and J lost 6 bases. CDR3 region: CSAIVAGGGKDGYTF. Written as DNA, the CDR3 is TGCAGTGCTATAGTTGCAGGGGGAGGGAAAGATGGCTACACCTTC.

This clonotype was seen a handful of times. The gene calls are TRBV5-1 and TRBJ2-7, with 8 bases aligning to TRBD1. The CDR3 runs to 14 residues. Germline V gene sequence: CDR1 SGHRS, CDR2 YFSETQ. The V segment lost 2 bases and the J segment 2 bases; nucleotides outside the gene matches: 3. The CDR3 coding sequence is TGCGCCAGCAGCTTCTGGGACAGGACCTACGAGCAGTACTTC. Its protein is CASSFWDRTYEQYF.

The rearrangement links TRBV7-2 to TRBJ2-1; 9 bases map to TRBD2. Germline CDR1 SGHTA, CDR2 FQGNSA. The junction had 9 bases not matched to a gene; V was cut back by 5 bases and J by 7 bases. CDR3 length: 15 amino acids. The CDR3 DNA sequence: TGTGCCAGCAGCCGCTCTAGCGGGGAGGTTAATGAGCAGTTCTTC. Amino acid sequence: CASSRSSGEVNEQFF.

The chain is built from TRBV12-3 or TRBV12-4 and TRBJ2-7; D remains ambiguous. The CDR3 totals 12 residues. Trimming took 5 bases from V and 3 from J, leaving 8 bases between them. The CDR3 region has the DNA TGTGCCAGCAGTCACGTGAACTACGAGCAGTACTTC. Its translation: CASSHVNYEQYF.

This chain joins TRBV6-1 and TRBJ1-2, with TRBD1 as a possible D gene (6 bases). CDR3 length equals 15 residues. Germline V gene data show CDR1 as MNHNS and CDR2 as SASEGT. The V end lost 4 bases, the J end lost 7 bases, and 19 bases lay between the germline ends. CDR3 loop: CASSGGGTLISGYTF. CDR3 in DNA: TGTGCCAGCAGTGGGGGGGGGACACTGATATCTGGCTACACCTTC.

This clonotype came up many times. The CDR3 coding sequence is TGCACCAGCAGCCTAAGAGACAGGGCGTTTTTT. Translating it yields CTSSLRDRAFF. This chain links TRBV1 with TRBJ1-4; the table's D call, TRBD1, has no DNA check behind it. TRBV1 is described as a pseudogene. This CDR3 contains 11 residues.

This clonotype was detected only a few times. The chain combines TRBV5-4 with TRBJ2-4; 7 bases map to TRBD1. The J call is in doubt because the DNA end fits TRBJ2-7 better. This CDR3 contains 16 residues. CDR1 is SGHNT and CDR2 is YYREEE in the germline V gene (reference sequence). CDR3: CASSLEEGASFYEQYF. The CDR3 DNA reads TGTGCCAGCAGCTTGGAAGAGGGGGCGAGTTTCTACGAGCAGTACTTC.

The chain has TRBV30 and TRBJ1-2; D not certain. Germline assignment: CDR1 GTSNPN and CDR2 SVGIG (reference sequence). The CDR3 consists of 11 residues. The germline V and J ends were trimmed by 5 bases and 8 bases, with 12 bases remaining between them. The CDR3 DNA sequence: TGTGCCTGGTCCGCAGGAGTCGGCTACACCTTC. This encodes CAWSAGVGYTF.

CDR3 region: CASSLDPGADTQYF. The CDR3 DNA follows: TGTGCCAGCAGCTTAGATCCGGGCGCAGATACGCAGTATTTT. The V gene is TRBV7-3, the J gene TRBJ2-3, with D unresolved. The germline CDR1 and CDR2 sequences are SGHTA and FQGTGA. CDR3 size: 14 residues. Trimming shortened V by 2 bases and J by 4 bases, and 10 bases separated the two germline ends.

This CDR3 reads CAWRAGTSGVNNEQYF. The CDR3 coding sequence is TGTGCCTGGAGGGCCGGGACTAGCGGGGTAAACAATGAGCAGTACTTC. This rearrangement joins TRBV30 to TRBJ2-7, with TRBD2 identical over 13 bases. CDR3 length: 16 amino acids. In germline, CDR1 is GTSNPN, CDR2 SVGIG (reference sequence). Trimming removed 3 bases from V and 7 bases from J; junction bases left unmatched: 12.

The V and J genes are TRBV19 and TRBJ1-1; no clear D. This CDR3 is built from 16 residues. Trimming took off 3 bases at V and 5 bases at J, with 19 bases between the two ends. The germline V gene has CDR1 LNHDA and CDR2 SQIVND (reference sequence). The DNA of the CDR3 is TGTGCCAGTAGTATTGGCACGGAACGTCGGTGGACTGAAGCTTTCTTT. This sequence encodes CASSIGTERRWTEAFF.

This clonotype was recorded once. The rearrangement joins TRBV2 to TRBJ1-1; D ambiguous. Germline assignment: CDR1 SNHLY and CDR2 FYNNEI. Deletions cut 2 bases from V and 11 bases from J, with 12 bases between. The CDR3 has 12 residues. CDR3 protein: CASSESGRRAFF. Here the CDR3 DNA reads TGTGCCAGCAGTGAAAGCGGGCGGCGGGCTTTCTTT.

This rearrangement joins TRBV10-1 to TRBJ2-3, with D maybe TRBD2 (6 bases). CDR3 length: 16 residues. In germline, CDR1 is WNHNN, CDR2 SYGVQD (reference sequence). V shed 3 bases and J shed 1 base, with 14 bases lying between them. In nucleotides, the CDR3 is TGCGCCAGCAGTGAAGGGCTAGCGAAACGCACAGATACGCAGTATTTT. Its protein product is CASSEGLAKRTDTQYF.

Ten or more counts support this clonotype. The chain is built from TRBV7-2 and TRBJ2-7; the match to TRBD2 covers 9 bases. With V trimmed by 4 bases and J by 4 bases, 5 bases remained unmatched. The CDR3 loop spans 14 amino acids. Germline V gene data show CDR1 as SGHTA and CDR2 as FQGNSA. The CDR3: CASSSLAGVYEQYF. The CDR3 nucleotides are TGTGCCAGCAGCTCCTTAGCGGGAGTATACGAGCAGTACTTC.

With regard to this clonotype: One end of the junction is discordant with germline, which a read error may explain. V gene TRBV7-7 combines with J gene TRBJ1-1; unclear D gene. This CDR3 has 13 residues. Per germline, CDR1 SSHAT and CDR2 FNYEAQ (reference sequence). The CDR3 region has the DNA TGTGCTAGCAGCTTAAGCGTCAACTCTGAAGCTTTCTTT. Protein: CASSLSVNSEAFF.